Below, 21 T cell receptor beta chains from the same sample are listed, as sequenced in a study of shared clonotypes between healthy human individuals (TCRdb year 2020). Library generation was performed with the immunoSEQ multiplex PCR assay. The immuneACCESS repertoire file appears here via TCRdb, limited to in-frame rearrangements. These files lack a portion of the clones; in checked studies, under half of the deficit traces to unresolved V genes, and the cause of the others is not known. This sample has some 2,400,000 clones in its table, and 95% of those were observed once. The ten largest clones add up to over 0.1% of the sample. Sequenced sample: naive CD4+ T cells sorted from blood. The cell subset or site label, as the study defines it: CD45RA+ positively selected. These receptors were collected from a man aged 18 to 35 in good health.

The rearrangement links TRBV4-1 to TRBJ2-1; possible D gene TRBD1, 5 bases. V gave up 0 bases and J gave up 1 base, with 16 bases separating them. This CDR3 has 18 residues. Germline V gene sequence: CDR1 MGHRA, CDR2 YSYEKL. The DNA of the CDR3 is TGCGCCAGCAGCCAAGATTCGAGTTCGCGACAGTCCTACAATGAGCAGTTCTTC. Its translation is CASSQDSSSRQSYNEQFF.

The rearrangement uses TRBV9 and TRBJ2-3, with TRBD2 matching over 12 bases. This CDR3 is built from 16 residues. V trimming: 4 bases; J trimming: 4 bases; junction bases outside the gene matches: 7. Germline assignment: CDR1 SGDLS and CDR2 YYNGEE. This CDR3 reads CASSFLTSGGADTQYF. The CDR3, as DNA: TGTGCCAGCAGCTTCTTGACTAGCGGGGGTGCAGATACGCAGTATTTT.

V is TRBV18 and J is TRBJ2-5, with D possibly matching TRBD1 (5 bases). The CDR3 has 16 residues. The V end was cut by 3 bases, the J end by 5 bases, with 19 bases between. CDR1 is KGHSH, CDR2 LQKENI, per germline. The CDR3 sequence is CASSPLGPSLSETQYF. Written as DNA, the CDR3 is TGTGCCAGCTCACCTTTGGGGCCCAGCCTGTCGGAGACCCAGTACTTC.

The chain links TRBV7-2 to TRBJ2-3; D perhaps matches TRBD1 (5 bases). Trimming removed 5 bases from V and 10 bases from J, with 13 bases in between. Germline V gene sequence: CDR1 SGHTA, CDR2 FQGNSA. The CDR3 consists of 12 residues. The chain's CDR3 is CASSQQGRAQYF. CDR3 coding DNA: TGTGCCAGCAGCCAGCAGGGAAGGGCGCAGTATTTT.

The J gene is TRBJ1-5, the V gene TRBV5-6, with 12 bases aligning to TRBD1. The J segment lost 7 bases and the V segment lost 3 bases, leaving 2 bases of the junction unmatched. The CDR3 extends over 14 amino acids. The germline V gene encodes CDR1 SGHDT and CDR2 YYEEEE. The CDR3 is CASSSGQGAQPQHF. CDR3 DNA: TGTGCCAGCAGCTCGGGACAGGGGGCACAGCCCCAGCATTTT.

Written as DNA, the CDR3 is TGCGCCAGCAGCCTTGGTCGGTCCTCCACCGGGGAGCTGTTTTTT. As protein: CASSLGRSSTGELFF. This chain uses TRBV4-1 with TRBJ2-2; D not certain. Trimming removed 4 bases from V and 4 bases from J, with 13 bases in between. CDR1 MGHRA and CDR2 YSYEKL come from the germline V gene. This CDR3 has 15 amino acids.

This chain links TRBV2 with TRBJ1-5, with TRBD1 matching over 8 bases. CDR3 length: 16 amino acids. V trimming: 4 bases; J trimming: 2 bases; junction bases outside the gene matches: 7. CDR1 and CDR2 from the germline V gene are SNHLY and FYNNEI. The CDR3 region is CASSADGQGGNQPQHF. CDR3 nucleotide sequence: TGTGCCAGCAGTGCAGACGGACAGGGTGGCAATCAGCCCCAGCATTTT.

This clone came up once. This rearrangement joins TRBV7-3 to TRBJ2-1; tentative D call: TRBD1 (5 bases). V shed 4 bases and J shed 4 bases, with 17 bases lying between them. The CDR3 covers 16 residues. Germline CDR1 is SGHTA and CDR2 is FQGTGA. The CDR3, as DNA: TGTGCCAGCAGCTCCTCTTGGACACTAAGGTACAATGAGCAGTTCTTC. Its translation: CASSSSWTLRYNEQFF.

The gene calls are TRBV29-1 and TRBJ2-5; 8 bases fit TRBD2. Trimming cost V 6 bases and J 5 bases; bases outside gene matches: 8. CDR3 length: 13 amino acids. Germline lookup yields CDR1 SQVTM and CDR2 ANQGSEA. CDR3 sequence: CSVSAGVQETQYF. The DNA of the CDR3 is TGCAGCGTCTCAGCGGGAGTACAGGAGACCCAGTACTTC.

The CDR3 bases are TGTGCCAGCAGGCTTGCGGGGGACGAGCAGTACTTC. It translates to CASRLAGDEQYF. The gene calls are TRBV7-2 and TRBJ2-7, with 7 bases fitting TRBD2. Germline CDR1 reads SGHTA; CDR2 reads FQGNSA. CDR3 length: 12 residues. V lost 6 bases and J lost 5; bases outside the gene matches: 4.

This chain links TRBV5-4 with TRBJ1-1; the D is unclear. The CDR3 is 13 amino acids. The V gene's germline CDR1 is SGHNT and CDR2 YYREEE (reference sequence). Trimming left V 4 bases short and J 1 base short, with 8 bases between. CDR3 coding DNA: TGTGCCAGCAGCCAGGCAAGGAACACTGAAGCTTTCTTT. Protein product: CASSQARNTEAFF.

J is TRBJ2-1 and V is TRBV6-1; no clear D. Germline loops: CDR1 MNHNS, CDR2 SASEGT. V dropped 4 bases and J dropped 5 bases, with 12 bases sitting between them. The CDR3 has 14 residues. CDR3 residues: CASSGLSGHNEQFF. DNA for the CDR3: TGTGCCAGCAGTGGTCTGTCGGGCCACAATGAGCAGTTCTTC.

The chain joins TRBV7-9 to TRBJ1-6, with D perhaps TRBD1 (6 bases). Germline assignment: CDR1 SEHNR and CDR2 FQNEAQ (reference sequence). Trimming stripped 4 bases from V and 5 bases from J, with 9 bases between. CDR3 length: 14 amino acids. The CDR3 DNA reads as TGTGCCAGCAGCTCTACAGGGAATAATTCACCCCTCCACTTT. It specifies CASSSTGNNSPLHF.

The chain combines TRBV5-3 with TRBJ1-5; TRBD1 agrees at 9 bases. TRBV5-3 belongs to the ORF category, with a function that is uncertain. There are 16 residues in the CDR3. Trimming took 1 base from V and 3 from J; bases not matched to a gene: 5. The CDR3 sequence is CARSLRQGVLNQPQHF. The CDR3 DNA reads TGTGCCAGAAGCTTGAGACAGGGGGTTCTCAATCAGCCCCAGCATTTT.

On this clone itself: The identical CDR3 is also encoded by other nucleotide sequences in the sample. The chain combines TRBV2 with TRBJ1-5, with a weak D call TRBD1 (5 bases). V was cut by 3 bases and J by 4 bases, with 7 bases left in between. This CDR3 is built from 13 residues. CDR1 and CDR2 from the germline V gene are SNHLY and FYNNEI. The CDR3 region is CASSDRQNQPQHF. The CDR3 coding sequence is TGTGCCAGCAGTGACCGACAGAATCAGCCCCAGCATTTT.

A word on this clone: Other DNA sequences in this specimen translate into the identical CDR3. The rearrangement uses TRBV18 and TRBJ2-7; D may be TRBD1 (6 bases). Trimming shortened V by 3 bases and J by 5 bases, and 11 bases separated the two germline ends. There are 13 residues in the CDR3. Germline V CDR1 and CDR2: KGHSH, LQKENI. CDR3 coding DNA: TGTGCCAGCTCACCTCAGGGGCCCCACGAGCAGTACTTC. Amino acid sequence: CASSPQGPHEQYF.

The chain couples TRBV5-1 to TRBJ2-1, with a tentative D call TRBD2 (7 bases). Germline CDR1 SGHRS, CDR2 YFSETQ. The CDR3 covers 16 residues. The V end lost 0 bases, the J end lost 6 bases, and 16 bases lay between the germline ends. CDR3 loop: CASSLASGGLFNEQFF. The CDR3 bases are TGCGCCAGCAGCTTGGCCTCGGGGGGCCTATTCAATGAGCAGTTCTTC.

V and J are TRBV21-1 and TRBJ1-5. TRBV21-1 represents a pseudogene. The CDR3 sequence is 15 residues long. The CDR3 sequence: CASSKLGTLLQPQHF. For the CDR3, the DNA is TGTGCCAGCAGCAAATTGGGGACGCTCCTCCAGCCCCAGCATTTT.

The chain recombines TRBV5-4 with TRBJ2-2; D possibly corresponds to TRBD1 (6 bases). The V end was cut by 2 bases, the J end by 5 bases, with 7 bases between. This CDR3 has 13 amino acids. Looked up from germline, CDR1 is SGHNT and CDR2 is YYREEE (reference sequence). The CDR3 region has the DNA TGTGCCAGCAGCTTAACAGGGACCGGGGAGCTGTTTTTT. This encodes CASSLTGTGELFF.

With respect to this clone: The identical CDR3 is also encoded by other nucleotide sequences in the sample. This sequence joins TRBV6-1 and TRBJ2-7; TRBD2 is a possible D gene (7 bases). CDR3 size: 15 residues. Germline-derived CDR1 and CDR2 are MNHNS and SASEGT. Trimming stripped 7 bases from V and 3 bases from J, with 19 bases between. CDR3 DNA sequence: TGTGCCAGCACTGAGGGAGGGGGGCCGAACTACGAGCAGTACTTC. Translated, it gives CASTEGGGPNYEQYF.

This chain connects TRBV11-1 to TRBJ2-5; possibly TRBD1 for D (6 bases). The germline V gene encodes CDR1 SGHAT and CDR2 FQDESV (reference sequence). This CDR3 region has 17 residues. V was cut by 0 bases and J by 5 bases, with 19 bases left in between. The CDR3: CASSLATSGVGQETQYF. CDR3 sequence (DNA): TGTGCCAGCAGCTTAGCGACGTCAGGGGTTGGTCAGGAGACCCAGTACTTC.